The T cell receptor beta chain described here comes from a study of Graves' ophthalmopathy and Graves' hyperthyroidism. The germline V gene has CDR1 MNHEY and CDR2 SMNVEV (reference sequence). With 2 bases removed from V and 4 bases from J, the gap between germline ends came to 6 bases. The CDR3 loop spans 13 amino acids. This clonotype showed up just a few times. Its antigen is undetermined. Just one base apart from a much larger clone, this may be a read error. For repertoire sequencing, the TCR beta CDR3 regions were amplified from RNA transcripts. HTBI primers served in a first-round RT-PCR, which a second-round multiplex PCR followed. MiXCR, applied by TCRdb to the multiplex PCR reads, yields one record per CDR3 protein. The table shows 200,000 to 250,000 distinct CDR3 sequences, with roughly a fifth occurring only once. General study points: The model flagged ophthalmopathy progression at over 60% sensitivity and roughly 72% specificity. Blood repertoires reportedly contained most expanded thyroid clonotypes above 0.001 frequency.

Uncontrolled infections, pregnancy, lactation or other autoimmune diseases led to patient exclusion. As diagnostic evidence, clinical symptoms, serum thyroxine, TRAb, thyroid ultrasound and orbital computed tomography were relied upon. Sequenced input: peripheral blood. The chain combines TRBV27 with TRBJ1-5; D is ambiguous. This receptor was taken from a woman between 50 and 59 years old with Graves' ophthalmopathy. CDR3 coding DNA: TGTGCCAGCAGTTTAGGCCGAAATCAGCCCCAGCATTTT. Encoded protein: CASSLGRNQPQHF.